A selection of T cell receptor beta chains follows, all from one sample in a study of radiotherapy plus CTLA-4 blockade in lung cancer. Clones were read by immunoSEQ multiplex PCR, and TCRdb kept only the in-frame ones, dropping some. The table has roughly 32,000 clones, roughly 70% seen once. Specimen: peripheral blood, collected from a patient treated with radiotherapy plus ipilimumab. The receptors stem from a human donor with non-small cell lung cancer who had stable disease on radiotherapy plus ipilimumab. The CDR3 runs from the conserved cysteine through the conserved F or W. D genes are given only for firm matches. The listing skips clone size in some rows; elsewhere it reads once, few, many or a size class.

>TRBJ2-3|NA|TRBV11-1|NA
TGTGCCAGCAGCTTACCGGTCTCCAAGGATACGCAGTATTTT
CASSLPVSKDTQYF
>TRBJ2-5|NA|TRBV18|medium-sized
TGTGCCAGCTCACCCCTACGCGGGACCCACGAGACCCAGTACTTC
CASSPLRGTHETQYF
>TRBJ2-3|NA|TRBV4-3|NA
TGCGCCAGCAGCCGGGGGTTTCCTAGCACAGATACGCAGTATTTT
CASSRGFPSTDTQYF
>TRBJ2-7|TRBD1|TRBV7-2|NA
TGTGCCAGCAGCTTAGAGGGGCGGACAGGGGAGTACTTC
CASSLEGRTGEYF
>TRBJ2-7|NA|TRBV10-3|few
TGTGCCATCAGTGAGTTAATTAGCAACGAGCAGTACTTC
CAISELISNEQYF
>TRBJ1-5|TRBD1|TRBV19|NA
TGTGCCAGTAATTCCGGGACAGGGGTGGGTCAGCCCCAGCATTTT
CASNSGTGVGQPQHF
>TRBJ2-3|NA|TRBV5-4|NA
TGTGCCAGCAGCTTGATACTATTGACTAGGCGAAACACAGATACGCAGTATTTT
CASSLILLTRRNTDTQYF
>TRBJ2-7|NA|TRBV19|NA
TGTGCCAGTAGTCCCCTAGGAGCTGAGGGGCAGTACTTC
CASSPLGAEGQYF
>TRBJ2-3|TRBD2|TRBV7-8|NA
TGTGCCAGCAGCCCCGGAGCGGGAGGCGCCTCTAGCACAGATACGCAGTATTTT
CASSPGAGGASSTDTQYF
>TRBJ2-4|NA|TRBV11-3|NA
TGTGCCAGCAGCCGATCCTTAGCCAAAAACATTCAGTACTTC
CASSRSLAKNIQYF
>TRBJ2-7|TRBD1|TRBV2|NA
TGTGCCAGTCTGGGACAGAGGGTAACCTACGAGCAGTACTTC
CASLGQRVTYEQYF
>TRBJ1-3|NA|TRBV5-6|NA
TGTGCCAGCAGCGGCGGGCCGACAAGGTCCATATATTTT
CASSGGPTRSIYF
>TRBJ1-5|NA|TRBV7-9|medium-sized
TGTGCCAGCAGCGATAGTTATCAGCCCCAGCATTTT
CASSDSYQPQHF
>TRBJ2-2|NA|TRBV9|NA
TGTGCCAGCAGCGTAGGCTCTAGCCTTAGAATAAACACCGGGGAGCTGTTTTTT
CASSVGSSLRINTGELFF
>TRBJ2-1|TRBD2|TRBV7-9|NA
TGTGCCAGCAAAACTAGCGGGAGGGAGGGACGGAATGAGCAGTTCTTC
CASKTSGREGRNEQFF
>TRBJ2-3|NA|TRBV29-1|NA
TGCAGCGCCAGACCCTCCTACCCAGGAGATACGCAGTATTTT
CSARPSYPGDTQYF
>TRBJ2-2|NA|TRBV19|NA
TGTGCCAGTAGTATTGACGGGAGTGGGACCGGGGAGCTGTTTTTT
CASSIDGSGTGELFF